The 20 T cell receptor beta chains given below trace back to one sample, sequenced in a study of T cells expressing NK-cell markers. TCRdb reprocessed the 5' RACE reads and keeps a single row for each CDR3 protein, giving no DNA. Recorded for this sample: more than 400,000 distinct CDR3 sequences. The sequencing sample was made of blood T cells: a sorted CD56 or NKG2C T cell subset, CD4+ or CD8+ T cells, or bulk PBMC T cells (not recorded which). All receptors derive from a woman between 18 and 70 years old in good health.

V usage is TRBV6-2 or TRBV6-3 and J usage is TRBJ2-6. Germline V CDR1 and CDR2: MNHEY, SVGEGT. The CDR3 length is 15 residues. The CDR3 reads CASSYRDLWANVLTF.

The chain links TRBV4-2 to TRBJ2-5. Germline values: CDR1 LGHNA, CDR2 YNFKEQ. The CDR3 length is 13 residues. The CDR3 protein is CASSQTPQETQYF.

The V call is TRBV11-2, the J call TRBJ2-3; TCRdb selects TRBD2, and the lack of DNA leaves this call unchecked. The CDR3 consists of 18 residues. The germline gives CDR1 SGHAT, CDR2 FQNNGV. Here the CDR3 reads CASSLGLGLAGGSDTQYF.

The chain employs TRBV7-2 and TRBJ1-1; the D call of TRBD1 rests on TCRdb alone, since no DNA is present to check it. CDR1 is SGHTA, CDR2 FQGNSA, per germline. CDR3 length: 14 residues. The CDR3 reads CASSDRTGYTEAFF. Supplemented by reference TRBV7-2 and TRBJ1-1, the full variable domain reads GAGVSQSPSNKVTEKGKDVELRCDPISGHTALYWYRQSLGQGLEFLIYFQGNSAPDKSGLPSDRFSAERTGGSVSTLTIQRTQQEDSAVYLCASSDRTGYTEAFFGQGTRLTVV.

J is TRBJ2-3 and V is TRBV5-4; TCRdb gives TRBD2 as the D gene, but with no DNA this cannot be confirmed. The germline gives CDR1 SGHNT, CDR2 YYREEE (reference sequence). CDR3 length: 16 amino acids. The CDR3 here is CASSLASGGTTDTQYF.

The V call is TRBV19, the J call TRBJ2-1; no DNA is available, so the TRBD1 call from TCRdb remains unchecked. The CDR3 is 14 residues long. Germline V gene lookup returns CDR1 LNHDA and CDR2 SQIVND (reference sequence). CDR3 protein: CASSSGGPYNEQFF.

This chain uses TRBV7-9 with TRBJ1-6; TCRdb's assignment of TRBD1 cannot be checked, as there is no DNA. Germline V lookup: CDR1 SEHNR, CDR2 FQNEAQ (reference sequence). The CDR3 totals 15 residues. CDR3 amino acids: CASSFGDRDNSPLHF. The complete variable domain, with remaining parts taken from reference TRBV7-9 and TRBJ1-6, reads DTGVSQNPRHKITKRGQNVTFRCDPISEHNRLYWYRQTLGQGPEFLTYFQNEAQLEKSRLLSDRFSAERPKGSFSTLEIQRTEQGDSAMYLCASSFGDRDNSPLHFGNGTRLTVT.

The chain links TRBV30 to TRBJ1-1. CDR3 length: 11 amino acids. The germline V gene encodes CDR1 GTSNPN and CDR2 SVGIG (reference sequence). CDR3 sequence: CAWRMNTEAFF. The entire variable domain, with the rest obtained from reference TRBV30 and TRBJ1-1, is as follows: SQTIHQWPATLVQPVGSPLSLECTVEGTSNPNLYWYRQAAGRGLQLLFYSVGIGQISSEVPQNLSASRPQDRQFILSSKKLLLSDSGFYLCAWRMNTEAFFGQGTRLTVV.

The chain employs TRBV6-1 and TRBJ2-2. This CDR3 is built from 14 residues. The germline V gene has CDR1 MNHNS and CDR2 SASEGT. CDR3: CASRAYLDTGELFF.

The CDR3 sequence: CASSLFAGGYEQYF. This sequence joins TRBV5-1 and TRBJ2-7; TCRdb picks TRBD1, but there is no DNA to check that call. Germline V gene data show CDR1 as SGHRS and CDR2 as YFSETQ. This CDR3 is 14 amino acids long.

J is TRBJ1-6 and V is TRBV11-2. There are 14 residues in the CDR3. CDR1 is SGHAT and CDR2 is FQNNGV in the germline V gene. CDR3 residues: CASRLLAGGSPLHF.

V and J are TRBV9 and TRBJ1-6. In germline, CDR1 is SGDLS, CDR2 YYNGEE. CDR3 size: 14 residues. The CDR3 here is CASSARTVNSPLHF.

This chain joins TRBV12-3 or TRBV12-4 and TRBJ1-2. The CDR3 extends over 15 amino acids. The CDR3 loop reads CASSLLGFGDYGYTF.

The CDR3 sequence: CASSEGVGGIYF. The rearrangement joins TRBV9 to TRBJ1-3; TCRdb gives TRBD1 as the D gene, but with no DNA this cannot be confirmed. CDR1 is SGDLS, CDR2 YYNGEE, per germline. The CDR3 runs 12 residues.

The rearrangement links TRBV29-1 to TRBJ2-3; checking the TCRdb D call of TRBD1 is not possible without DNA. The CDR3 is 15 residues long. Germline V gene sequence: CDR1 SQVTM, CDR2 ANQGSEA. Here the CDR3 reads CSGWGARGHADTQYF.

The V call is TRBV12-3 or TRBV12-4, the J call TRBJ2-7; TCRdb returns TRBD1, unconfirmable since there is no DNA. The CDR3 is 15 amino acids. This chain's CDR3 is CASSLPRGGIYEQYF.

The CDR3 loop reads CASTAGGAKNIQYF. The V call is TRBV12-3 or TRBV12-4, the J call TRBJ2-4; the D call of TRBD1 rests on TCRdb alone, since no DNA is present to check it. The CDR3 spans 14 residues.

The chain carries TRBV6-2 or TRBV6-3 and TRBJ2-5; the TCRdb call, TRBD1, lacks DNA for checking. The germline gives CDR1 MNHEY, CDR2 SVGEGT. The CDR3 totals 11 residues. The CDR3 is CASSWGRTQYF.

This chain uses TRBV2 with TRBJ2-1. Germline CDR1 is SNHLY and CDR2 is FYNNEI. This CDR3 comprises 17 residues. CDR3 in amino acids: CASSEAASHGPRNEQFF.

J is TRBJ2-5 and V is TRBV7-7; the TCRdb call, TRBD2, lacks DNA for checking. CDR1 is SSHAT, CDR2 FNYEAQ, per germline (reference sequence). The CDR3 is 16 residues long. The CDR3 reads CASSFGLAGEQETQYF.